The T cell receptor beta chain under discussion was sequenced for a study of T cells in Graves' hyperthyroidism and ophthalmopathy (dated by TCRdb to the late 2010s). Notes on the research overall: Peripheral blood was collected at initial diagnosis, before any treatment. To identify TCR V-J signatures that set the groups apart, the researchers used a discovery cohort of 100 patients, made up of roughly 40 with Graves' ophthalmopathy and approximately 57 with stable Graves' hyperthyroidism. Whether ophthalmopathy could be predicted prospectively was tested in an independent validation cohort made up of roughly 19 hyperthyroidism patients plus 17 patients who later progressed to ophthalmopathy. The 85 to 100 discovery patients were randomly split 7:3 into training and test sets. In addition, the study compared T-cell repertoires in thyroid tissue and in blood from 6 or 7 Graves' hyperthyroidism patients. After sampling, hyperthyroidism patients received methimazole starting at 30 mg daily, and ophthalmopathy patients received high-dose intravenous methylprednisolone. According to the paper, TCR Vbeta CDR3 sequencing was carried out on some 130 peripheral blood samples, which came from 40 to 45 ophthalmopathy, around 74 hyperthyroidism and about 17 progressor patients.

Amplification of TCR beta CDR3 regions was carried out from RNA transcripts. A first-round RT-PCR of the TCR CDR3 used the HTBI primer set with the Qiagen OneStep RT-PCR kit. Libraries were constructed in a second round of multiplex PCR, after which size selection and purification were performed. Paired-end sequencing of the libraries was performed with 100 bp reads on an Illumina HiSeq2000. The paper's processing steps were these. SOAPnuke was used to process the raw data, with reads discarded if the reads contained adapters or uncalled bases, had a mean Phred below 15, or lacked an exact constant-primer or identifier match. COPE v1.2.5 was used to merge high-quality paired reads, and clonotypes were defined as unique nucleotide sequences. MiTCR v1.1 was used to align the clonotypes against IMGT TRBV, TRBD and TRBJ reference segments. Only V-J combinations with frequency above 0.0001, covering approximately 99% of repertoires, were analysed. A TCS score was defined as the ratio between F50 (clonal expansion) and ExV (chaos), using BLOSUM62-based TCRdist between CDR3 peptides within each V-J. Welch's t-statistics and random forest reduced roughly 540 V-J features to about 13, which were used in a naive Bayes classifier (R e1071). TCRdb reprocessed the public reads (quality trimming at Q25 with fastp, clone calling with MiXCR) and kept in-frame beta chains. A single entry per CDR3 protein holds the most common genes and DNA from its merged rows. The V and J calls, along with clone size, are taken from TCRdb and not from the paper's own processing. The sample contains 380,000 or so distinct CDR3 sequences, approximately 13% of them found a single time. Of the sample, 20% falls within the top ten clones.

This clonotype was observed at least ten times. Its antigen has not been determined. Per-base qualities were not stored, and no clone one base away is much larger. Hyperthyroidism patients were newly diagnosed, had a disease duration of under 2 months, and were aged 18 to 65 years. Exclusion was applied to patients with uncontrolled infections, other autoimmune diseases, pregnancy or lactation. Diagnoses were based on clinical symptoms, serum thyroxine and TRAb, thyroid ultrasound and orbital computed tomography. Blood from progressor patients was collected at the time of first diagnosis with hyperthyroidism, before any ophthalmopathy symptoms had appeared. Ficoll-Paque density gradient centrifugation was used to isolate PBMCs from around 10 ml of fresh peripheral blood. Progressor patients were defined as those initially diagnosed with Graves' hyperthyroidism in whom ophthalmopathy developed during follow-up. Trizol reagent was used to extract total RNA, and RNA quality was then checked on an Agilent 2100 Bioanalyzer.

Study-wide findings and limitations: Blood samples also contained most of the expanded thyroid clonotypes (frequency above 0.001), which suggests that blood repertoires may reflect thyroid immune responses. No statistical method was used to set the sample size in advance, and investigators knew the group allocation. A model built on a 13 V-J signature distinguished ophthalmopathy from stable hyperthyroidism, reaching roughly 88% sensitivity and about 81% specificity in cross-validation and 80%/75% in testing. In validation, progression to ophthalmopathy was predicted by the model with 55% to 71% sensitivity and under 85% specificity, a median of 6.5 months before onset.

The sequenced sample consisted of blood. The receptor comes from a man aged 25-45 years with Graves' hyperthyroidism that later progressed to Graves' ophthalmopathy.

The CDR3: CASSPRGTLFTEAFF. The nucleotides read TGTGCCAGCAGCCCACGGGGGACACTATTCACTGAAGCTTTCTTT. The sequence joins TRBV11-3 to TRBJ1-1, and TRBD1 may be the D gene, going by 6 matching bases. CDR1 is given as SGHNT and CDR2 as YENEEA, both from the germline V gene. The junction carries 17 bases between V and J, which are trimmed by 5 bases and 4 bases respectively. The CDR3 numbers 15 residues from cysteine through phenylalanine. Only the CDR3 portion is preserved as DNA: 45 bases, with reading frame beginning at the first base.